This entry lists 2 T cell receptor beta chains sequenced from one sample in a study of T-cell memory formation after mild COVID-19. MiXCR, applied by TCRdb to the 5' RACE reads, yields one record per CDR3 protein. The table includes 390,000 or so distinct CDR3 sequences, roughly 15% detected once. The sequenced sample was PBMCs or a T cell subset sorted from them (not recorded which). The receptors shown here come from a man aged 18 to 30 who had mild COVID-19 (a few samples of this study predate the infection). Cell type and time point are not known.

The CDR3 DNA is TGTGCCAGCAGTGGCGGACACTCTGGGGCCAACGTCCTGACTTTC. Protein sequence: CASSGGHSGANVLTF. The chain combines TRBV6-1 with TRBJ2-6; possible D gene TRBD1, 5 bases. Trimming took off 4 bases at V and 0 bases at J, with 7 bases between the two ends. Germline values: CDR1 MNHNS, CDR2 SASEGT. The CDR3 length is 15 residues.

J is TRBJ2-1 and V is TRBV5-5; 10 bases are shared with TRBD2. The CDR3 spans 15 residues. The V gene end was trimmed by 2 bases and the J gene end by 9 bases; junction bases not matched to a gene: 8. Germline V lookup: CDR1 SGHKS, CDR2 YYEKEE (reference sequence). This CDR3 is CASSFGAGGPGEQFF. The DNA of the CDR3 is TGTGCCAGCAGCTTTGGAGCGGGGGGGCCGGGTGAGCAGTTCTTC.